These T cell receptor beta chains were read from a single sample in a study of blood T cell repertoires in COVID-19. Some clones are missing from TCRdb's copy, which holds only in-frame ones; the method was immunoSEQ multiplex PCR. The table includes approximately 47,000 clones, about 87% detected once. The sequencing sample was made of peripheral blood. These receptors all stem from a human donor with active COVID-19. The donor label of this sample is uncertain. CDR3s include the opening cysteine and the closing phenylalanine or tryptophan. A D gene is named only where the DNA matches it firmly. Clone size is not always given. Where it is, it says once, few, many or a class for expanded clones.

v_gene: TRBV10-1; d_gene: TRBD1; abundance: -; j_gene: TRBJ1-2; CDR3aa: CAPPQARGPQANYGYTF; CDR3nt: TGCGCCCCTCCTCAGGCCAGGGGGCCTCAAGCTAACTATGGCTACACCTTC
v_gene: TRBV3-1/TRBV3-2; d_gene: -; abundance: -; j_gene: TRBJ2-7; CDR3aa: CASSQAGTLSYEQYF; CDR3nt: TGTGCCAGCAGCCAAGCCGGGACACTCTCCTACGAGCAGTACTTC
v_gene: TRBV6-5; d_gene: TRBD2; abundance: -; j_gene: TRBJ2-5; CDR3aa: CASRATGGKETQYF; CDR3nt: TGTGCCAGCAGGGCCACCGGGGGGAAAGAGACCCAGTACTTC
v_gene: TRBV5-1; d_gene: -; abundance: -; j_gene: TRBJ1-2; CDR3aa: CASSHRERDYGYTF; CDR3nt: TGCGCCAGCAGCCATCGGGAGAGAGACTATGGCTACACCTTC
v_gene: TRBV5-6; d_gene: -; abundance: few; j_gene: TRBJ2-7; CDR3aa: CASSLQGGRAMYEQYF; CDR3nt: TGTGCCAGCAGCTTGCAAGGGGGGAGGGCCATGTACGAGCAGTACTTC
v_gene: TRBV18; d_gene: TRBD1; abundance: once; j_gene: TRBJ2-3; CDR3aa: CASSPLQGQYTQYF; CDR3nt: TGTGCCAGCTCACCACTACAGGGGCAGTATACGCAGTATTTT
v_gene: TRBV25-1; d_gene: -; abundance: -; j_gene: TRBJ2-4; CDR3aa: CASSESIGDISKNIQYF; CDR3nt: TGTGCCAGCAGTGAATCTATAGGGGACATTTCCAAAAACATTCAGTACTTC
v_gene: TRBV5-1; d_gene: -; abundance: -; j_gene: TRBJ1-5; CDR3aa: CASSRTTGVNQPQHF; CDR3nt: TGCGCCAGCAGCCGGACGACAGGCGTAAATCAGCCCCAGCATTTT
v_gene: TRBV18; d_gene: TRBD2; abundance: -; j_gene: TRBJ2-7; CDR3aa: CASSPMTSGATYEQYF; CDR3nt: TGTGCCAGCTCACCCATGACTAGCGGAGCAACCTACGAGCAGTACTTC
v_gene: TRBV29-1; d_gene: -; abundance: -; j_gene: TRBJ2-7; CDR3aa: CSVDQGYEQYF; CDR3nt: TGCAGCGTTGACCAGGGCTACGAGCAGTACTTC
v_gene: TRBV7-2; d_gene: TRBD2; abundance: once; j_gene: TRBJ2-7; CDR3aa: CASSPRTSGVYEQYF; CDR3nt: TGTGCCAGCAGCCCCCGGACTAGCGGGGTCTACGAGCAGTACTTC
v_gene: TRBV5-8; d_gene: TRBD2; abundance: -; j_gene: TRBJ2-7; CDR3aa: CASRGRDYEQYF; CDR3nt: TGTGCCAGCAGGGGGAGGGACTACGAGCAGTACTTC
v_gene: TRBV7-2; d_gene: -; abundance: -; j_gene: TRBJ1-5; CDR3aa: CASSLGGKSQPQHF; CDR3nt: TGTGCCAGCAGCTTAGGAGGGAAGAGTCAGCCCCAGCATTTT
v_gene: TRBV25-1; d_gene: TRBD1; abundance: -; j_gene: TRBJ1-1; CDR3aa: CASTPTGRTEAFF; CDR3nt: TGTGCCAGCACCCCGACAGGGAGGACTGAAGCTTTCTTT
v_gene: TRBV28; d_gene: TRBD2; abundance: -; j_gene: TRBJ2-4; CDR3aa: CASSSGLAGGVAKNIQYF; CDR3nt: TGTGCCAGCAGTTCAGGACTAGCGGGGGGGGTGGCCAAAAACATTCAGTACTTC
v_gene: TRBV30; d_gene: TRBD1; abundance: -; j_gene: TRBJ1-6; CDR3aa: CAWSDWTGGLPYNSPLHF; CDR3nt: TGTGCCTGGAGTGACTGGACAGGGGGCCTGCCTTATAATTCACCCCTCCACTTT
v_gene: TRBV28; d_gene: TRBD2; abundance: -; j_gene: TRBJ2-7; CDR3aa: CASSSPGLAGFEQYF; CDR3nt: TGTGCCAGCAGTTCACCTGGACTAGCGGGATTTGAGCAGTACTTC
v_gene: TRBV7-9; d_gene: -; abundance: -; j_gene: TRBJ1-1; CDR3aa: CASSIQQGNTEAFF; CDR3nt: TGTGCCAGCAGCATCCAACAGGGGAACACTGAAGCTTTCTTT
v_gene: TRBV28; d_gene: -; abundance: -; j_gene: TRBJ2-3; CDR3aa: CASSSPIALEGTDTQYF; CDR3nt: TGTGCCAGCAGTTCCCCGATAGCCTTGGAGGGCACAGATACGCAGTATTTT
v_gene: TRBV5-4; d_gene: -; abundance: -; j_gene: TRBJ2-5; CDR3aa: CASSFPYQETQYF; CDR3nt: TGTGCCAGCAGCTTTCCGTACCAAGAGACCCAGTACTTC
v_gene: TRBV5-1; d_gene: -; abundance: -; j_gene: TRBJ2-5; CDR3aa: CASSLDYFQETQYF; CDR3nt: TGCGCCAGCAGCTTGGACTACTTCCAAGAGACCCAGTACTTC
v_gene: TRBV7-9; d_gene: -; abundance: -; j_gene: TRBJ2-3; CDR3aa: CATQWSTDTQYF; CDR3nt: TGTGCCACCCAGTGGAGCACAGATACGCAGTATTTT
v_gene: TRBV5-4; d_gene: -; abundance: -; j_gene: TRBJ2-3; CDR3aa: CASSFGWTSTDTQYF; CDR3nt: TGTGCCAGCAGCTTCGGTTGGACTAGCACAGATACGCAGTATTTT
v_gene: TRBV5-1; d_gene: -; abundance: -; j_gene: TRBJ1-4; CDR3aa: CASSSSGDEKLFF; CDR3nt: TGCGCCAGCAGCTCTTCGGGGGACGAAAAACTGTTTTTT
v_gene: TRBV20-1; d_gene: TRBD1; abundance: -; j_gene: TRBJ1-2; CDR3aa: CSASDPQQGERYGYTF; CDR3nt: TGCAGTGCTAGTGACCCCCAACAGGGGGAACGTTATGGCTACACCTTC
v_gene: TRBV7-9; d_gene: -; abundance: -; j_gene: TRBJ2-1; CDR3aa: CASSLFVEQFF; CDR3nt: TGTGCCAGCAGCTTATTTGTAGAGCAGTTCTTC
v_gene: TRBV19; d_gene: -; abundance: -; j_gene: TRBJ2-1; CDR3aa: CASSIGQYNEQFF; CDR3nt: TGTGCCAGTAGTATCGGACAGTACAATGAGCAGTTCTTC
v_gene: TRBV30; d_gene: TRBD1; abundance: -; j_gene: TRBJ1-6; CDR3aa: CAWDTGTEYNSPLHF; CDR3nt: TGTGCCTGGGATACCGGGACAGAATATAATTCACCCCTCCACTTT
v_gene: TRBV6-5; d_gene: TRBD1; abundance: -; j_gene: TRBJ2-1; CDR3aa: CASRPTDRDEQFF; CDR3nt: TGTGCCAGCAGACCCACCGACAGGGATGAGCAGTTCTTC
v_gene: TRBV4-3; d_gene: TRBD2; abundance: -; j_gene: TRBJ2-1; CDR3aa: CASSQDMGLWGDNEQFF; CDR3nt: TGCGCCAGCAGCCAAGATATGGGACTATGGGGTGACAATGAGCAGTTCTTC
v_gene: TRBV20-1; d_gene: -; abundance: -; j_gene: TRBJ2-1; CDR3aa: CSASDWRGAYNEQFF; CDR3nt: TGCAGTGCTAGTGATTGGCGGGGCGCCTACAATGAGCAGTTCTTC
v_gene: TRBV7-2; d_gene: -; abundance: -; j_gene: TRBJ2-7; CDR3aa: CASSLAPGSPYEQYF; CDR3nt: TGTGCCAGCAGCTTAGCGCCTGGGAGCCCCTACGAGCAGTACTTC
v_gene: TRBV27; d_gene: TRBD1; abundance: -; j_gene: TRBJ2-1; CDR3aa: CASSQIDRGNEQFF; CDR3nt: TGTGCCAGCAGTCAAATCGACAGGGGAAATGAGCAGTTCTTC
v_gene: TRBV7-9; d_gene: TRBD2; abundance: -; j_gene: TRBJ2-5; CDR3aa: CASSLASGGPETQYF; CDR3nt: TGTGCCAGCAGCTTAGCTAGCGGGGGGCCGGAGACCCAGTACTTC
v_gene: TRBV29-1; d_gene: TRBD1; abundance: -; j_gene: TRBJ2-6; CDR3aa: CSVRTGSGANVLTF; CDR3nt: TGCAGCGTGAGGACAGGTTCTGGGGCCAACGTCCTGACTTTC
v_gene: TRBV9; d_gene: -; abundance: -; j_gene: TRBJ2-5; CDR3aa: CASSAQGRQETQYF; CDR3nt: TGTGCCAGCAGCGCACAGGGAAGACAAGAGACCCAGTACTTC
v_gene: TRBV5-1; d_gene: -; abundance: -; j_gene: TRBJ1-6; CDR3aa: CASSPGETNSPLHF; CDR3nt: TGCGCCAGCAGCCCCGGGGAGACGAATTCACCCCTCCACTTT
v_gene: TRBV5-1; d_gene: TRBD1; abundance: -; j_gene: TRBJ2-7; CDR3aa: CASSLGQGAHYEQYF; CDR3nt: TGCGCCAGCAGCTTGGGACAGGGGGCTCACTACGAGCAGTACTTC
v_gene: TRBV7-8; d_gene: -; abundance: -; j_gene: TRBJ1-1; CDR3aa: CASSLVVNTEAFF; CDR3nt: TGTGCCAGCAGCTTGGTAGTGAACACTGAAGCTTTCTTT
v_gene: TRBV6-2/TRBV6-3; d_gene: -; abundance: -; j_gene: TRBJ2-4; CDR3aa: CASSTTGLLAKNIQYF; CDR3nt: TGTGCCAGCAGTACTACAGGGCTTCTAGCCAAAAACATTCAGTACTTC